This T cell receptor beta chain was recovered during a study of OX40 agonist ivuxolimab in advanced cancers. Study-wide results and limits: Mean expanded clone counts were higher in CD8+ than CD4+ T cells.

As regards this clone: Its cognate antigen is unknown.

TCRdb's table, derived via immunoSEQ multiplex PCR, lists solely in-frame clones and lacks some. The sample holds tens of thousands of clones; about nine tenths are singletons and the top ten take over 8.5%. The specimen comprised CD4+ or CD8+ T cells sorted from blood, sampled in a trial of the OX40 agonist ivuxolimab. This clonotype originated in an adult with an advanced solid tumor such as melanoma, head and neck, liver or kidney cancer.

CDR3 in amino acids: CAWGTVSYEQYF. The CDR3 DNA is TGTGCCTGGGGGACAGTTTCCTACGAGCAGTACTTC. The chain carries TRBV30 and TRBJ2-7; TRBD1 matches at 7 bases. The CDR3 consists of 12 residues. Trimming at V came to 5 bases and at J to 1 base, leaving 2 bases not matched to a gene. Germline V CDR1 and CDR2: GTSNPN, SVGIG (reference sequence).